A single sample is the source of the 21 T cell receptor beta chains below, sequenced in a study of T cells in Graves' hyperthyroidism and ophthalmopathy. Researchers took RNA transcripts and amplified the TCR beta CDR3 regions from them. RT-PCR in the first round (using the HTBI primer set) targeted the TCR CDR3. TCRdb called the multiplex PCR reads again in MiXCR, with one record for every CDR3 protein. Counted here are 490,000 or so distinct CDR3 sequences, around 43% occurring once; the ten biggest clones make up about 43%. The sample was peripheral blood or thyroid tissue (not recorded which). These receptors were collected from an adult woman with Graves' disease, either hyperthyroidism or ophthalmopathy (not recorded which).

The chain employs TRBV7-9 and TRBJ1-1; D is unclear. The CDR3 sequence is 15 residues long. CDR1 is SEHNR, CDR2 FQNEAQ, per germline (reference sequence). V was clipped by 8 bases and J by 1 base, with 17 bases between them. Here the CDR3 reads CASLERSSGNTEAFF. The CDR3 DNA sequence: TGTGCCAGCCTCGAGAGGAGCTCGGGGAACACTGAAGCTTTCTTT.

The genes are TRBV10-2 and TRBJ1-4; 12 positions match TRBD1. Looked up from germline, CDR1 is WSHSY and CDR2 is SAAADI. This CDR3 region has 19 residues. V lost 2 bases to trimming and J lost 7 bases; unmatched junction nucleotides: 14. CDR3 residues: CASSEKPGQGAQGGEKLFF. The CDR3 DNA is TGCGCCAGCAGTGAGAAGCCGGGACAGGGGGCGCAGGGGGGTGAAAAACTGTTTTTT.

The rearrangement joins TRBV20-1 to TRBJ2-5, with 8 bases identical to TRBD1. The CDR3 has 15 amino acids. Trimming cost V 4 bases and J 9 bases; bases outside gene matches: 16. The germline gives CDR1 DFQATT, CDR2 SNEGSKA (reference sequence). The CDR3, as DNA: TGCAGTGCTATCCAGGGGGCGGTTGGCAATCAGCCCCAGTACTTC. Translating it yields CSAIQGAVGNQPQYF.

This clonotype was seen only a few times. This chain joins TRBV28 and TRBJ1-1; tentative D call: TRBD1 (5 bases). The CDR3 is 16 residues long. Germline loops: CDR1 MDHEN, CDR2 SYDVKM. Trimming pared 2 bases from V and 5 bases from J, leaving 18 bases between. The CDR3 is CASSLGKGRGSTEAFF. The DNA for the CDR3 is TGTGCCAGCAGTTTAGGTAAGGGGCGGGGTTCGACTGAAGCTTTCTTT.

As for this clonotype: At one of its ends the junction is not consistent with the germline gene, which may arise from a read error. This sequence joins TRBV10-3 and TRBJ2-5; 7 bases match TRBD2. Germline V gene lookup returns CDR1 ENHRY and CDR2 SYGVKD. CDR3 length: 13 amino acids. The CDR3 reads CASSATSVETQYF. Written as DNA, the CDR3 is TGTGCCAGCAGTGCAACTAGCGTCGAGACCCAGTACTTC.

J is TRBJ1-1 and V is TRBV6-5; no firm D call. V was trimmed by 4 bases and J by 13 bases, leaving 16 bases between them. The V gene's germline CDR1 is MNHEY and CDR2 SVGAGI. The CDR3 covers 12 residues. For the CDR3, the DNA is TGTGCCAGCAGTTCGATGTTAGAGGAACTTTTCTTT. Translation: CASSSMLEELFF.

This clonotype occurred many times. The chain couples TRBV7-9 to TRBJ2-5; D is ambiguous. Germline V lookup: CDR1 SEHNR, CDR2 FQNEAQ (reference sequence). This CDR3 is built from 12 residues. V lost 6 bases and J 4 bases, leaving 9 bases between the germline ends. Here the CDR3 reads CASRPEGETQYF. The CDR3 nucleotides read TGTGCCAGCAGACCGGAAGGAGAGACCCAGTACTTC.

The V call is TRBV20-1, the J call TRBJ2-2; 12 bases fit TRBD2. J gave up 4 bases and V 3 bases, and 6 bases lay outside the gene matches. From germline, CDR1 is DFQATT and CDR2 SNEGSKA (reference sequence). The CDR3 covers 16 residues. The chain's CDR3 is CSARRLAGVSTGELFF. The CDR3 coding sequence is TGCAGTGCTAGGCGACTAGCGGGAGTGTCCACCGGGGAGCTGTTTTTT.

This clonotype appeared a single time. The chain is built from TRBV10-3 and TRBJ2-5; 7 positions agree with TRBD2. Germline assignment: CDR1 ENHRY and CDR2 SYGVKD. CDR3 length: 12 residues. The CDR3 is CAKRGRQETQYF. The CDR3 nucleotides are TGTGCTAAGCGGGGAAGGCAAGAGACCCAGTACTTC.

This clonotype was counted ten times or more. The rearrangement links TRBV6-1 to TRBJ1-1; no clear D gene. CDR1 is MNHNS and CDR2 is SASEGT in the germline V gene. The CDR3 is made up of 14 amino acids. With 4 bases removed from V and 1 base from J, the gap between germline ends came to 10 bases. The CDR3, as DNA: TGTGCCAGCAGTGTCACCCGACCGAACACTGAAGCTTTCTTT. Encoded protein: CASSVTRPNTEAFF.

The rearrangement uses TRBV10-2 and TRBJ2-7, with D perhaps matching TRBD1 or TRBD2 (5 bases each). Germline CDR1 and CDR2: WSHSY and SAAADI. The CDR3 runs 16 residues. V shed 6 bases and J shed 0 bases, with 18 bases lying between them. CDR3 sequence: CASRPWTGTVSYEQYF. The CDR3 DNA follows: TGCGCCAGCAGACCCTGGACCGGGACGGTCTCCTACGAGCAGTACTTC.

The chain is built from TRBV3-1 and TRBJ1-3; D remains ambiguous. The CDR3 consists of 16 residues. The germline V gene encodes CDR1 LGHDT and CDR2 YNNKEL (reference sequence). With 0 bases removed from V and 0 bases from J, the gap between germline ends came to 9 bases. The CDR3 nucleotides read TGTGCCAGCAGCCAAGAGGGGATTTACTCTGGAAACACCATATATTTT. This sequence encodes CASSQEGIYSGNTIYF.

The rearrangement uses TRBV2 and TRBJ2-2; 7 nucleotides match TRBD1. The germline gives CDR1 SNHLY, CDR2 FYNNEI. V shed 1 base, J shed 1 base, and the junction held 0 bases outside the gene matches. This CDR3 is built from 15 residues. CDR3 in amino acids: CASSEGDRNTGELFF. The CDR3 nucleotides read TGTGCCAGCAGTGAAGGGGACAGGAACACCGGGGAGCTGTTTTTT.

This clonotype has at least ten counts. Here the CDR3 reads CASSLILEPSYGYTF. The CDR3 DNA follows: TGTGCCAGCAGCTTAATTCTGGAGCCTTCTTATGGCTACACCTTC. The V gene is TRBV11-2, the J gene TRBJ1-2; D not certain. The V gene's germline CDR1 is SGHAT and CDR2 FQNNGV. The V gene lost 2 bases and the J gene lost 5 bases, with 15 bases spanning the gap. CDR3 length: 15 residues.

V gene TRBV29-1 combines with J gene TRBJ1-5, with D perhaps TRBD1 (5 bases). Per the germline V gene, CDR1 is SQVTM and CDR2 is ANQGSEA. Trimming cost V 4 bases and J 1 base, with 8 bases left between them. There are 13 residues in the CDR3. CDR3 in DNA: TGCAGCGTTGGGGGGGTGAGCAATCAGCCCCAGCATTTT. Translating it yields CSVGGVSNQPQHF.

The J gene is TRBJ1-5, the V gene TRBV2; D call uncertain. The CDR3 is 13 residues long. V was shortened by 8 bases and J by 2 bases, with 10 bases between the two germline ends. Germline CDR1 reads SNHLY; CDR2 reads FYNNEI. The CDR3 DNA reads as TGTGCCAGCTGTCAGGACCGCAATCAGCCCCAGCATTTT. Protein: CASCQDRNQPQHF.

This sequence joins TRBV7-8 and TRBJ2-7; D is ambiguous. V gave up 6 bases and J gave up 5 bases, with 17 bases separating them. CDR1 and CDR2 (germline): SGHVS, FQNEAQ. This CDR3 contains 14 residues. CDR3 bases: TGTGCCAGCAGTGAATCCCTGACTCCCAACGAGCAGTACTTC. Residues: CASSESLTPNEQYF. The whole variable domain, remainder taken from reference TRBV7-8 and TRBJ2-7, is GAGVSQSPRYKVAKRGQDVALRCDPISGHVSLFWYQQALGQGPEFLTYFQNEAQLDKSGLPSDRFFAERPEGSVSTLKIQRTQQEDSAVYLCASSESLTPNEQYFGPGTRLTVT.

This clonotype was seen many times. The V gene is TRBV19, the J gene TRBJ1-5; no reliable D call. The germline V gene has CDR1 LNHDA and CDR2 SQIVND (reference sequence). Trimming removed 6 bases at V and 11 bases at J, with 11 bases between. CDR3 length: 11 residues. The CDR3: CASRSTGAQHF. CDR3 DNA sequence: TGTGCCAGTAGATCCACTGGGGCCCAGCATTTT.

This clonotype was recorded at least ten times. CDR3 residues: CASSHGTGDYEQYF. The CDR3 DNA follows: TGCGCCAGCAGCCACGGGACAGGGGACTACGAGCAGTACTTC. The chain has TRBV5-1 and TRBJ2-7, with 10 bases aligning to TRBD1. This CDR3 has 14 residues. V trimming: 4 bases; J trimming: 3 bases; junction bases outside the gene matches: 4. Germline CDR1 reads SGHRS; CDR2 reads YFSETQ.

In regard to this clonotype: One end of the junction fails to match germline, which may point to a read error. V usage is TRBV10-3 and J usage is TRBJ1-1; no firm D call. The CDR3 length is 15 residues. Per germline, CDR1 ENHRY and CDR2 SYGVKD. CDR3 sequence: CASRTMRGTNTEAFF. The DNA for the CDR3 is TGTGCCAGCAGGACCATGCGGGGAACGAACACTGAGGCTTTCTTT.

In this sample, this clonotype turned up a few times. This chain joins TRBV20-1 and TRBJ1-2; 7 positions match TRBD1. In germline, CDR1 is DFQATT, CDR2 SNEGSKA (reference sequence). Losses at the gene ends were 1 base for V and 4 bases for J; bases not matched to a gene: 3. The CDR3 extends over 13 amino acids. CDR3 region: CSARVYRGYGYTF. CDR3 nucleotide sequence: TGCAGTGCTAGAGTCTACAGGGGCTATGGCTACACCTTC.